What follows are 13 T cell receptor beta chains derived from one specimen sequenced in a study of cytomegalovirus exposure and HLA in healthy donors. The study ran its PCR with 60 Vbeta and 13 Jbeta primers. Here immunoSEQ multiplex PCR was the method, and the copy in TCRdb shows in-frame clones only, minus some. This table holds around 140,000 clones, 75% to 85% found once. Source material: PBMCs. Receptors originate from a man over 45 in good health and CMV-seronegative.

Comment on this clone: Other nucleotide sequences in the sample specify the same CDR3. This sequence joins TRBV15 and TRBJ2-5; no clear D gene. This CDR3 region has 14 residues. The V gene's germline CDR1 is LNHNV and CDR2 YYDKDF (reference sequence). The ends were cut back, 0 bases at V and 2 bases at J, with 7 bases in the middle. The CDR3 region is CATSRDRGQETQYF. CDR3 bases: TGTGCCACCAGCAGAGACCGAGGTCAAGAGACCCAGTACTTC.

The sample holds a few counts of this clone. This rearrangement joins TRBV28 to TRBJ1-6; the D gene is possibly TRBD1 (6 bases). Trimming left V 6 bases short and J 0 bases short, with 12 bases between. Per the germline V gene, CDR1 is MDHEN and CDR2 is SYDVKM. The CDR3 is 16 amino acids. The CDR3 sequence is CASSARGSSYNSPLHF. In DNA form, the CDR3 reads TGTGCCAGCAGCGCCAGGGGAAGCTCCTATAATTCACCCCTCCACTTT.

V usage is TRBV5-6 and J usage is TRBJ2-3; TRBD1 matches at 10 bases. With V trimmed by 4 bases and J by 8 bases, 10 bases remained unmatched. CDR1 and CDR2 from the germline V gene are SGHDT and YYEEEE. CDR3 length equals 15 residues. In DNA form, the CDR3 reads TGTGCCAGCAGCCAGACAGGGGGCAGAGCTTCTACGCAGTATTTT. Translated, it gives CASSQTGGRASTQYF.

This sequence joins TRBV15 and TRBJ2-6, with 8 nucleotides matching TRBD1. The CDR3 is 19 amino acids. Germline-derived CDR1 and CDR2 are LNHNV and YYDKDF (reference sequence). V lost 0 bases to trimming and J lost 0 bases; unmatched junction nucleotides: 7. The DNA for the CDR3 is TGTGCCACCAGCAGAGAGGGGGGACAGGTCCACTCTGGGGCCAACGTCCTGACTTTC. Its protein product is CATSREGGQVHSGANVLTF.

The chain couples TRBV9 to TRBJ2-1, with D perhaps TRBD1 (5 bases). Trimming pared 2 bases from V and 5 bases from J, leaving 14 bases between. The CDR3 sequence is 15 residues long. The germline V gene has CDR1 SGDLS and CDR2 YYNGEE. This CDR3 reads CASSVAGAGHNEQFF. CDR3 coding DNA: TGTGCCAGCAGCGTCGCTGGGGCAGGCCACAATGAGCAGTTCTTC.

This clone was detected a few times. This chain joins TRBV10-1 and TRBJ1-1; no definite D call. The CDR3 runs to 12 residues. Germline CDR1 is WNHNN and CDR2 is SYGVQD (reference sequence). Trimming took off 0 bases at V and 7 bases at J, with 6 bases between the two ends. CDR3 bases: TGCGCCAGCAGTGAGTCGAGGAGTGAAGCTTTCTTT. Protein product: CASSESRSEAFF.

This clone has just a few counts. The J gene is TRBJ2-5, the V gene TRBV10-2; D is perhaps TRBD1 (5 bases). The V end lost 6 bases, the J end lost 5 bases, and 10 bases lay between the germline ends. The CDR3 contains 12 residues. The germline V gene encodes CDR1 WSHSY and CDR2 SAAADI. CDR3 in DNA: TGCGCCAGCAGCCCAGGGCGGGAGACCCAGTACTTC. Translating it yields CASSPGRETQYF.

The chain couples TRBV7-8 to TRBJ2-7; 15 nucleotides line up with TRBD2. Trimming removed 2 bases from V and 4 bases from J; junction bases left unmatched: 9. Germline CDR1 and CDR2: SGHVS and FQNEAQ. The CDR3 spans 18 residues. CDR3 nucleotide sequence: TGTGCCAGCAGCTTATTTGCCGGGACTAGCGGGAGGAGTTACGAGCAGTACTTC. Translating gives CASSLFAGTSGRSYEQYF. Full variable domain (remainder filled in from reference TRBV7-8 and TRBJ2-7): GAGVSQSPRYKVAKRGQDVALRCDPISGHVSLFWYQQALGQGPEFLTYFQNEAQLDKSGLPSDRFFAERPEGSVSTLKIQRTQQEDSAVYLCASSLFAGTSGRSYEQYFGPGTRLTVT.

The J gene is TRBJ1-4, the V gene TRBV19, with unresolved D. The germline V gene has CDR1 LNHDA and CDR2 SQIVND (reference sequence). The V end lost 3 bases, the J end lost 2 bases, and 16 bases lay between the germline ends. This CDR3 comprises 17 residues. The CDR3 DNA follows: TGTGCCAGTAGTATCCCGGGCCGAGCGGACACTAATGAAAAACTGTTTTTT. Its translation: CASSIPGRADTNEKLFF.

A single count supports this clone. The genes are TRBV10-3 and TRBJ2-3; D gene ambiguous. The CDR3 totals 15 residues. The V end was cut by 1 base, the J end by 2 bases, with 10 bases between. Germline-derived CDR1 and CDR2 are ENHRY and SYGVKD. CDR3 nucleotides: TGTGCCATCAGTGAGTACTCAGGAACCACAGATACGCAGTATTTT. This translates into CAISEYSGTTDTQYF.

The chain links TRBV11-2 to TRBJ1-2, with D maybe TRBD1 (6 bases). The length of the CDR3 is 16 residues. Trimming shortened V by 0 bases and J by 8 bases, and 19 bases separated the two germline ends. The germline CDR1 and CDR2 sequences are SGHAT and FQNNGV. The CDR3 reads CASSLEPSGGWWGYTF. CDR3 nucleotides: TGTGCCAGCAGCTTAGAACCCTCGGGGGGCTGGTGGGGCTACACCTTC. Combining the CDR3 with reference TRBV11-2 and TRBJ1-2 gives the whole variable domain EAGVAQSPRYKIIEKRQSVAFWCNPISGHATLYWYQQILGQGPKLLIQFQNNGVVDDSQLPKDRFSAERLKGVDSTLKIQPAKLEDSAVYLCASSLEPSGGWWGYTFGSGTRLTVV.

This sequence joins TRBV18 and TRBJ2-7; D possibly corresponds to TRBD1 (6 bases). Germline assignment: CDR1 KGHSH and CDR2 LQKENI. V lost 3 bases and J 6 bases, leaving 9 bases between the germline ends. The CDR3 is 12 amino acids. CDR3 sequence: CASSPGTREQYF. In DNA, the CDR3 is TGTGCCAGCTCACCTGGGACACGCGAGCAGTACTTC.

The CDR3 coding sequence is TGTGCCAGCAGCCTGACAGGGCTCACAGATACGCAGTATTTT. It is translated as CASSLTGLTDTQYF. V gene TRBV6-1 combines with J gene TRBJ2-3, with TRBD1 matching over 7 bases. V dropped 6 bases and J dropped 2; count of bases not matched to a gene: 5. From germline, CDR1 is MNHNS and CDR2 SASEGT. The CDR3 length is 14 residues.